The entry below gives a single T cell receptor (beta chain) sequence along with its context. TCRdb keeps only in-frame clones here, not all; method: immunoSEQ multiplex PCR. The data show some 99,000 clones, with about 89% seen just once and around 4% held by the top ten. The data belong to a study of T cell responses to AZD1222 COVID-19 vaccine. V shed 4 bases, J shed 6 bases, and the junction held 5 bases outside the gene matches. Germline V CDR1 and CDR2: SGHAT, FQDESV (reference sequence). The CDR3 has 14 residues. The source is an adult who received the AZD1222 COVID-19 vaccine. This material consisted of peripheral blood, taken 28 days after the second AZD1222 dose. The chain couples TRBV11-1 to TRBJ2-2; 7 bases agree with TRBD1. As DNA, the CDR3 is TGTGCCAGCAGCTCTCTCGGACAGGCCGGGGAGCTGTTTTTT. Its protein is CASSSLGQAGELFF.